The rows below give T cell receptor beta chains drawn from one sample of a study of blood T cell repertoires in COVID-19. Here immunoSEQ multiplex PCR was the method, and the copy in TCRdb shows in-frame clones only, minus some. The sample lists about 210,000 clones, about 76% occurring once. What was sequenced was PBMCs or T cells enriched from blood (not recorded which). These receptors were taken from a woman in her fifties or sixties with acute COVID-19. Each CDR3 is given without its conserved first and last residue. Clone size is shown for a subset of rows, as once, few, many or a class of expanded clone.

V,size,J,CDR3
TRBV28,NA,TRBJ1-5,ASSPMTHNQPQH
TRBV3-1/TRBV3-2,NA,TRBJ2-5,ASSHSGPHGTQY
TRBV2,NA,TRBJ1-4,ASSPGLPNEKLF
TRBV30,many,TRBJ1-1,AWKADSYTEAF
TRBV7-2,NA,TRBJ1-1,ASSLYGANTEAF
TRBV28,NA,TRBJ1-5,ASSRGIANQPQH
TRBV19,NA,TRBJ2-1,ASSIDGGGGRSNNEQF
TRBV11-1,NA,TRBJ2-7,ASSLTETGFYEQY
TRBV5-4,NA,TRBJ2-7,ASSLLGRSEQY
TRBV28,NA,TRBJ1-1,ASSRQANTEAF
TRBV7-2,NA,TRBJ2-2,ASSPARFLGMF